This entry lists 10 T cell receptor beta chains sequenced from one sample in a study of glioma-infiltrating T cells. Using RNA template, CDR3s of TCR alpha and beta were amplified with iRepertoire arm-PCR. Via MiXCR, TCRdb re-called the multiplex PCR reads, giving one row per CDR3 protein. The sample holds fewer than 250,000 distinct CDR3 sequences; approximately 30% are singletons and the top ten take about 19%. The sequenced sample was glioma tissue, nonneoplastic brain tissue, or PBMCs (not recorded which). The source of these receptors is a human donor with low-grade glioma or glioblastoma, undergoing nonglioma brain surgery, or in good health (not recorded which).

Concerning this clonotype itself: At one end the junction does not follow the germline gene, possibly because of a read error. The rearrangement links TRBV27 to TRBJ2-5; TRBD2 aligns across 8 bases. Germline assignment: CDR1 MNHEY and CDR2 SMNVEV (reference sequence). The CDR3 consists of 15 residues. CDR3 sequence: CASSSNSGIQETRYF. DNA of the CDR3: TGTGCCAGCAGTTCTAATAGCGGGATTCAAGAGACCCGGTACTTC.

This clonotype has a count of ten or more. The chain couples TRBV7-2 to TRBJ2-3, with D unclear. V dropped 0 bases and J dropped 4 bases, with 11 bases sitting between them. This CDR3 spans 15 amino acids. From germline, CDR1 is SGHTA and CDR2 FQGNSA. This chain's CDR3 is CASSLAVNQPDTQYF. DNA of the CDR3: TGTGCCAGCAGCTTAGCGGTTAATCAGCCAGATACGCAGTATTTT.

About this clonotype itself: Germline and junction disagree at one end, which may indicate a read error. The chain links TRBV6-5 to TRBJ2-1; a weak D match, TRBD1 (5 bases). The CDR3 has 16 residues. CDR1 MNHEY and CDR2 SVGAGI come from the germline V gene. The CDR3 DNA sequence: TGTGCCAGCATTTACTCATCAGTACAGGTGGCCTATTATCAGTTCTTC. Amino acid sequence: CASIYSSVQVAYYQFF.

This chain's CDR3 is CASSLGEVAINEQYF. The CDR3 nucleotides are TGTGCCAGCAGCTTAGGAGAGGTAGCAATAAATGAGCAGTACTTC. The V call is TRBV7-9, the J call TRBJ2-7; no firm D call. Trimming pared 1 base from V and 7 bases from J, leaving 17 bases between. Germline CDR1 and CDR2: SEHNR and FQNEAQ (reference sequence). The CDR3 has 15 residues.

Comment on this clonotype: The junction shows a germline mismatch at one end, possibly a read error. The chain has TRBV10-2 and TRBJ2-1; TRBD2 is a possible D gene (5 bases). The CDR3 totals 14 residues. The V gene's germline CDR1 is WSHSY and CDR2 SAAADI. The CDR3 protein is CASREWTSNNEQFF. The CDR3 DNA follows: TGCGCCAGCAGAGAGTGGACTTCGAACAATGAGCAGTTCTTC.

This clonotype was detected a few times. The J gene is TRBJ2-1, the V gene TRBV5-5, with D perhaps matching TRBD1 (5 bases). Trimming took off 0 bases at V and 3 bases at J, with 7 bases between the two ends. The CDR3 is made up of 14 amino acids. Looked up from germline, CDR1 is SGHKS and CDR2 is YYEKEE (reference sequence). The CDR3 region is CASSLEGVYNEQFF. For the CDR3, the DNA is TGTGCCAGCAGCTTGGAAGGGGTCTACAATGAGCAGTTCTTC.

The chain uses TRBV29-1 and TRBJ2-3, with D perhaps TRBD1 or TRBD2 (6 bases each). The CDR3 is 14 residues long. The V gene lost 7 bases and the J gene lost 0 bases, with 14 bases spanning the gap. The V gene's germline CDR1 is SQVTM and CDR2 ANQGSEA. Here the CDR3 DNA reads TGCAGCGCCGAAGGGGGACTCAGCACAGATACGCAGTATTTT. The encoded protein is CSAEGGLSTDTQYF.

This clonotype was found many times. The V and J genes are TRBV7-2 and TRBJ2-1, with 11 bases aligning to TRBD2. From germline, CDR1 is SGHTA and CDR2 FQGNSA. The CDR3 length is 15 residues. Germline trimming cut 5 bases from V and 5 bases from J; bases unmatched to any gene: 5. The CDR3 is CASSPRLAGNNEQFF. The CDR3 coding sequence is TGTGCCAGCAGCCCCCGACTAGCGGGGAACAATGAGCAGTTCTTC.

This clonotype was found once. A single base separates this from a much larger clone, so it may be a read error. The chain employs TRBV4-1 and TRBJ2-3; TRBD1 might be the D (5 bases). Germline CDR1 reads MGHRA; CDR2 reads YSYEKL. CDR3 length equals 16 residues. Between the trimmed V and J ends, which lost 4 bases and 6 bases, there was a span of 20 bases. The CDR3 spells CASSRAGRAEGDTQYF. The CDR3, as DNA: TGCGCCAGCAGCCGAGCCGGCAGGGCCGAAGGGGATACGCAGTATTTT.

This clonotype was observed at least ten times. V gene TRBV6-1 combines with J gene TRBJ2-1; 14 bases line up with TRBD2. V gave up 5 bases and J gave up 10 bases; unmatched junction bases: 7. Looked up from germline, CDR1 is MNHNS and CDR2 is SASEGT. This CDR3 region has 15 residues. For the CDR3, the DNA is TGTGCCAGCAGTCCCGGGACTAGCGGGAGCAGAGAGCAGTTCTTC. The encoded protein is CASSPGTSGSREQFF.